The T cell receptor (beta chain) described here comes from a study of T cell responses to AZD1222 COVID-19 vaccine. Study summary: Pooling was applied to second doses at about 4 or about 12 weeks. Study-level results: White British people made up most donors, females outnumbered males, and clonal diversity was possibly underestimated. Baseline seropositivity occurred in only 5 to 7 AZD1222 recipients.

Some clones are missing from TCRdb's copy, which holds only in-frame ones; the method was immunoSEQ multiplex PCR. The data show more than 95,000 clones, about 94% seen once. CDR3 length equals 19 residues. Per germline, CDR1 LNHDA and CDR2 SQIVND (reference sequence). V shed 4 bases, J shed 0 bases, and the junction held 9 bases outside the gene matches. With regard to this clone: Its antigen is not identified.

The material sequenced was peripheral blood, taken on day 0 of AZD1222 vaccination. The chain has TRBV19 and TRBJ2-3, with 14 positions matching TRBD2. The sequence was collected from an adult in good health. CDR3 sequence (DNA): TGTGCCAGTAGTAGGACCGGGACTAGCGGGAGTGGGAGCACAGATACGCAGTATTTT. Translation: CASSRTGTSGSGSTDTQYF.